This paragraph covers one T cell receptor (beta chain) sequence. PCR involved 60 Vbeta and 13 Jbeta primers. Only in-frame clones appear in the TCRdb table, and some are missing; sequencing was by immunoSEQ multiplex PCR. The table includes roughly 100,000 clones, around 79% detected once. The data were taken from a study of cytomegalovirus exposure and HLA in healthy donors. CDR1 and CDR2 from the germline V gene are LNHNV and YYDKDF (reference sequence). V was trimmed by 6 bases and J by 0 bases, leaving 14 bases between them. CDR3 length: 15 residues. The chain links TRBV15 to TRBJ1-2; D gene unclear. This clonotype was obtained from a man between 60 and 75 years old in good health and CMV-seronegative. The sequencing sample was made of PBMCs. This CDR3 reads CATSKPLSSNYGYTF. The CDR3 DNA reads TGTGCCACCAGTAAACCCCTAAGTTCTAACTATGGCTACACCTTC.